The next 25 T cell receptor beta chains were all read from a single sample in a study of blood T cell repertoires in COVID-19. The protocol was immunoSEQ multiplex PCR, while the TCRdb copy is restricted to in-frame clones and leaves out a portion. The table has about 170,000 clones, 65% to 80% seen once. The sequenced material came from PBMCs or T cells enriched from blood (not recorded which). These receptors were obtained from a woman in her seventies in a cohort exposed to, infected with or recovered from COVID-19 (not recorded which).

The CDR3 reads CASTPLAGGVGEQFF. CDR3 nucleotides: TGTGCCAGCACCCCGCTAGCGGGTGGGGTCGGTGAGCAGTTCTTC. The chain joins TRBV2 to TRBJ2-1; 8 bases match TRBD2. This CDR3 has 15 amino acids. Germline lookup yields CDR1 SNHLY and CDR2 FYNNEI. V shed 7 bases, J shed 9 bases, and the junction held 14 bases outside the gene matches.

V gene TRBV5-1 combines with J gene TRBJ2-7; D not certain. Between the trimmed V and J ends, which lost 1 base and 7 bases, there was a span of 9 bases. The CDR3 has 12 amino acids. Germline CDR1 reads SGHRS; CDR2 reads YFSETQ. The CDR3 here is CASSLNSLEQYF. CDR3 DNA sequence: TGCGCCAGCAGCTTGAACTCCTTGGAGCAGTACTTC.

V usage is TRBV6-5 and J usage is TRBJ2-7; 11 bases match TRBD2. The CDR3 consists of 15 residues. Trimming cost V 4 bases and J 6 bases; bases outside gene matches: 8. Germline V gene sequence: CDR1 MNHEY, CDR2 SVGAGI. The CDR3 DNA is TGTGCCAGCAGTTCGACTAGCGGGGAAAGGTCCGAGCAGTACTTC. Translating it yields CASSSTSGERSEQYF.

This chain links TRBV7-9 with TRBJ2-1, with TRBD2 identical over 9 bases. The germline CDR1 and CDR2 sequences are SEHNR and FQNEAQ (reference sequence). This CDR3 contains 19 residues. The V segment lost 5 bases and the J segment 0 bases; nucleotides outside the gene matches: 14. In DNA, the CDR3 is TGTGCCAGCAGCCCCCCCAGGGCTAGCGGGGAGAGCTCCTACAATGAGCAGTTCTTC. It yields the protein CASSPPRASGESSYNEQFF.

The CDR3 spells CASSLLAGTDYEQYF. The CDR3 DNA follows: TGTGCCAGCAGTCTACTAGCGGGAACTGACTACGAGCAGTACTTC. The chain links TRBV27 to TRBJ2-7, with 10 bases aligning to TRBD2. The CDR3 spans 15 residues. The V gene's germline CDR1 is MNHEY and CDR2 SMNVEV (reference sequence). V lost 5 bases and J lost 3; bases outside the gene matches: 7.

This clone was observed a few times. The chain employs TRBV7-2 and TRBJ2-7; 8 bases align to TRBD2. The V and J ends lost 5 bases and 4 bases, in that order; junction bases with no gene match: 7. Germline V gene data show CDR1 as SGHTA and CDR2 as FQGNSA. The CDR3 is made up of 14 amino acids. The DNA of the CDR3 is TGTGCCAGCAGCCGCGGACTAGCCCCTTACGAGCAGTACTTC. Its protein is CASSRGLAPYEQYF.

This chain links TRBV30 with TRBJ1-3, with no clear D. Trimming removed 0 bases at V and 4 bases at J, with 7 bases between. The CDR3 is 13 residues long. CDR1 GTSNPN and CDR2 SVGIG come from the germline V gene (reference sequence). The CDR3 DNA is TGTGCCTGGAGTGTAATCGCGGGAAACACCATATATTTT. This codes for CAWSVIAGNTIYF.

This chain links TRBV13 with TRBJ2-3; TRBD1 aligns across 9 bases. The CDR3 covers 16 residues. Germline CDR1 is PRHDT and CDR2 is FYEKMQ (reference sequence). After removal of 0 bases from V and 1 base from J, the junction contained 2 bases not matched to a gene. This CDR3 reads CASSLGTGGRTDTQYF. The CDR3 bases are TGTGCCAGCAGCTTAGGGACAGGGGGTCGCACAGATACGCAGTATTTT.

This clone is a singleton in its sample. The genes are TRBV5-1 and TRBJ2-1; 10 nucleotides match TRBD2. There are 15 residues in the CDR3. After removal of 3 bases from V and 3 bases from J, the junction contained 3 bases not matched to a gene. CDR1 is SGHRS and CDR2 is YFSETQ in the germline V gene. CDR3 residues: CASSSGTSVYNEQFF. Here the CDR3 DNA reads TGCGCCAGCAGCTCCGGGACTAGCGTCTACAATGAGCAGTTCTTC.

The V gene is TRBV5-6, the J gene TRBJ2-2; 7 bases are a match to TRBD2. The junction had 7 bases not matched to a gene; V was cut back by 0 bases and J by 8 bases. CDR1 SGHDT and CDR2 YYEEEE come from the germline V gene. The CDR3 is made up of 15 amino acids. In DNA, the CDR3 is TGTGCCAGCAGCTTGGTGGGAGGGCCTTCTGGGGAGCTGTTTTTT. Its translation: CASSLVGGPSGELFF.

The chain uses TRBV5-1 and TRBJ1-3; 9 nucleotides agree with TRBD1. With 7 bases clipped from V and 3 bases from J, the junction kept 8 bases outside the gene matches. This CDR3 is 15 amino acids long. Germline-derived CDR1 and CDR2 are SGHRS and YFSETQ. The CDR3 DNA follows: TGCGCCAGCTGTCTGGGACAGGGAATTGGAAACACCATATATTTT. This sequence encodes CASCLGQGIGNTIYF. The full variable domain, completed using reference TRBV5-1 and TRBJ1-3, is KAGVTQTPRYLIKTRGQQVTLSCSPISGHRSVSWYQQTPGQGLQFLFEYFSETQRNKGNFPGRFSGRQFSNSRSEMNVSTLELGDSALYLCASCLGQGIGNTIYFGEGSWLTVV.

This clone was found a few times. V and J are TRBV7-2 and TRBJ2-3; 7 nucleotides agree with TRBD2. CDR1 and CDR2 (germline): SGHTA, FQGNSA. CDR3 length equals 16 residues. Unmatched junction bases numbered 12, after V lost 7 bases and J lost 2 bases. Here the CDR3 DNA reads TGTGCCAGCACACGGAGGGCTAGCGGATACACAGATACGCAGTATTTT. This gives the protein CASTRRASGYTDTQYF.

The V gene is TRBV3-1 (or the pseudogene TRBV3-2), the J gene TRBJ2-1, with 11 bases identical to TRBD2. CDR1 and CDR2 from the germline V gene are LGHDT and YNNKEL (reference sequence). The CDR3 runs 15 residues. V was clipped by 0 bases and J by 7 bases; unmatched bases: 2. The CDR3 is CASSQETSGRNEQFF. The CDR3 nucleotides read TGTGCCAGCAGCCAAGAAACTAGCGGGAGAAATGAGCAGTTCTTC.

This clone was seen at least ten times. The V call is TRBV27, the J call TRBJ2-1, with TRBD1 as a possible D gene (5 bases). V was clipped by 3 bases and J by 9 bases, with 15 bases between them. Germline lookup yields CDR1 MNHEY and CDR2 SMNVEV (reference sequence). The CDR3 length is 14 residues. The CDR3 DNA reads TGTGCCAGCAGTTTTGGCAGGTGGGGCGGTGAGCAGTTCTTC. Amino acid sequence: CASSFGRWGGEQFF.

This rearrangement joins TRBV2 to TRBJ2-1; TRBD2 is a possible D gene (5 bases). The V gene's germline CDR1 is SNHLY and CDR2 FYNNEI. Trimming pared 7 bases from V and 3 bases from J, leaving 16 bases between. This CDR3 contains 15 residues. CDR3 coding DNA: TGTGCCAGCAACCCCTGGAGCGGAAACTACAATGAGCAGTTCTTC. Translating gives CASNPWSGNYNEQFF.

The chain joins TRBV5-1 to TRBJ2-1, with D maybe TRBD2 (5 bases). The CDR3 is 15 amino acids. V lost 4 bases to trimming and J lost 0 bases, with 11 bases between them. Germline CDR1 reads SGHRS; CDR2 reads YFSETQ. CDR3 DNA: TGCGCCAGCAGCGCCTGGGAGCGCTCCTACAATGAGCAGTTCTTC. This gives the protein CASSAWERSYNEQFF. The whole variable domain, filled in from reference TRBV5-1 and TRBJ2-1, reads KAGVTQTPRYLIKTRGQQVTLSCSPISGHRSVSWYQQTPGQGLQFLFEYFSETQRNKGNFPGRFSGRQFSNSRSEMNVSTLELGDSALYLCASSAWERSYNEQFFGPGTRLTVL.

This clone has only a few counts. The rearrangement links TRBV7-9 to TRBJ2-2, with 8 bases that match TRBD1. CDR3 length: 18 residues. Per the germline V gene, CDR1 is SEHNR and CDR2 is FQNEAQ (reference sequence). V lost 5 bases, J lost 5 bases, and 16 bases stayed unmatched. The DNA of the CDR3 is TGTGCCAGCAGCCCGCGCCGGACCAGGGGGCAGGGAACCGGGGAGCTGTTTTTT. This encodes CASSPRRTRGQGTGELFF.

The chain combines TRBV7-9 with TRBJ2-3, with a tentative D call TRBD2 (6 bases). Germline values: CDR1 SEHNR, CDR2 FQNEAQ (reference sequence). V lost 5 bases and J 9 bases, leaving 18 bases between the germline ends. The CDR3 contains 14 residues. CDR3 in amino acids: CASSLGILTRTQYF. The CDR3 DNA reads as TGTGCCAGCAGCCTGGGGATTTTGACTAGAACGCAGTATTTT.

The V gene is TRBV11-3, the J gene TRBJ2-2, with TRBD1 matching 9 bases. The trim removed 3 bases at V and 2 bases at J, leaving 10 bases unmatched. The CDR3 spans 18 residues. From germline, CDR1 is SGHNT and CDR2 YENEEA. The CDR3 is CASSFPGQGLRNTGELFF. The DNA for the CDR3 is TGTGCCAGCAGCTTCCCGGGACAGGGACTCCGAAACACCGGGGAGCTGTTTTTT.

The V call is TRBV18, the J call TRBJ1-6; 9 bases line up with TRBD1. V lost 2 bases to trimming and J lost 7 bases; unmatched junction nucleotides: 6. CDR1 and CDR2 from the germline V gene are KGHSH and LQKENI. The CDR3 has 16 residues. The CDR3 protein is CASSPREDRGNSPLHF. For the CDR3, the DNA is TGTGCCAGCTCACCAAGAGAAGACAGGGGGAATTCACCCCTCCACTTT. Looking up the rest from reference TRBV18 and TRBJ1-6 gives the full variable domain: NAGVMQNPRHLVRRRGQEARLRCSPMKGHSHVYWYRQLPEEGLKFMVYLQKENIIDESGMPKERFSAEFPKEGPSILRIQQVVRGDSAAYFCASSPREDRGNSPLHFGNGTRLTVT.

The chain recombines TRBV7-2 with TRBJ2-2; D is perhaps TRBD2 (5 bases). Trimming took 5 bases from V and 4 from J, leaving 11 bases between them. The V gene's germline CDR1 is SGHTA and CDR2 FQGNSA. The CDR3 runs to 14 residues. The CDR3 nucleotides are TGTGCCAGCAGCACCCGGGCGGGCACCGGGGAGCTGTTTTTT. It yields the protein CASSTRAGTGELFF.

Only a few counts were recorded for this clone. The J gene is TRBJ2-7, the V gene TRBV21-1; the table's D call TRBD1 went unverified against the DNA. TRBV21-1 is shown as a pseudogene. The CDR3 is 15 amino acids. Here the CDR3 reads CASKGRGRDCDEQYF. The DNA of the CDR3 is TGTGCCAGCAAAGGCAGGGGAAGGGATTGCGACGAGCAGTACTTC.

This clone was seen only once. This sequence joins TRBV18 and TRBJ2-7, with a weak D call TRBD1 (6 bases). Trimming removed 4 bases at V and 4 bases at J, with 17 bases between. Per the germline V gene, CDR1 is KGHSH and CDR2 is LQKENI. The CDR3 has 15 residues. This CDR3 reads CASSQGVPDVYEQYF. CDR3 coding DNA: TGTGCCAGCTCACAGGGGGTTCCAGACGTATACGAGCAGTACTTC.

The rearrangement uses TRBV27 and TRBJ1-3, with D unresolved. With 6 bases removed from V and 9 bases from J, the gap between germline ends came to 21 bases. In germline, CDR1 is MNHEY, CDR2 SMNVEV (reference sequence). This CDR3 is 15 amino acids long. The CDR3 reads CASSPRAGSLFTIYF. In DNA, the CDR3 is TGTGCCAGCAGCCCACGGGCGGGATCCTTGTTCACCATATATTTT.

This chain links TRBV12-3 or TRBV12-4 with TRBJ1-4; possible D gene TRBD1, 6 bases. The germline V and J ends were trimmed by 1 base and 14 bases, with 8 bases remaining between them. The CDR3 sequence is 11 residues long. CDR3 sequence (DNA): TGTGCCAGCAGTTTAGGCGGACAGCTGTTTTTT. Its translation: CASSLGGQLFF.